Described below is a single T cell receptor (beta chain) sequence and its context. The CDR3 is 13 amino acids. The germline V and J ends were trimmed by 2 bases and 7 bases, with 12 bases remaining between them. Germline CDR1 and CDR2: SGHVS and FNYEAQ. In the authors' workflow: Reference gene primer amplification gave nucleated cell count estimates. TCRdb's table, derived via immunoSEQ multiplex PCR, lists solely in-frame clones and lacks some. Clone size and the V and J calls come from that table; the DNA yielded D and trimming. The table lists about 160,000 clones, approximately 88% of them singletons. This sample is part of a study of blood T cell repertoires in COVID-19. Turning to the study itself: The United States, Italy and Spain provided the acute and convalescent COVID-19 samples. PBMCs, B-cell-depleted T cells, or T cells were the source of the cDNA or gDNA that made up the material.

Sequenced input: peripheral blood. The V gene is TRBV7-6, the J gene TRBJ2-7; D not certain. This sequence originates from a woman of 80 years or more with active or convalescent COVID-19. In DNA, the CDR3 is TGTGCCAGCAGCTTAATTTCAACTCGGGAGCAGTACTTC. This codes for CASSLISTREQYF.